The text below deals with one T cell receptor beta chain. This sample was taken from a study of blood T cell repertoires in COVID-19. In the original processing: How many nucleated cells were present was estimated from reference gene primer amplification. Sequenced by immunoSEQ multiplex PCR; TCRdb stores in-frame clones only, minus some. The V and J calls and clone size were taken over from that table, and D and trimming were inferred from the DNA. The repertoire consists of over 150,000 clones, with about 81% occurring once and the leading ten covering around 7.8%. Sequencing used PBMCs or T cells enriched from blood (not recorded which). The sequence came from a man aged 50-59 years who had recovered from COVID-19.

The CDR3: CASSPYAGADLNTEAFF. The CDR3 DNA is TGTGCCAGCAGCCCTTACGCTGGGGCGGATTTGAACACTGAAGCTTTCTTT. The chain couples TRBV9 to TRBJ1-1; a weak D match, TRBD1 (5 bases). With 4 bases removed from V and 0 bases from J, the gap between germline ends came to 19 bases. The CDR3 has 17 residues. Germline V gene lookup returns CDR1 SGDLS and CDR2 YYNGEE. Together with reference TRBV9 and TRBJ1-1, the CDR3 gives the full variable domain: DSGVTQTPKHLITATGQRVTLRCSPRSGDLSVYWYQQSLDQGLQFLIQYYNGEERAKGNILERFSAQQFPDLHSELNLSSLELGDSALYFCASSPYAGADLNTEAFFGQGTRLTVV.